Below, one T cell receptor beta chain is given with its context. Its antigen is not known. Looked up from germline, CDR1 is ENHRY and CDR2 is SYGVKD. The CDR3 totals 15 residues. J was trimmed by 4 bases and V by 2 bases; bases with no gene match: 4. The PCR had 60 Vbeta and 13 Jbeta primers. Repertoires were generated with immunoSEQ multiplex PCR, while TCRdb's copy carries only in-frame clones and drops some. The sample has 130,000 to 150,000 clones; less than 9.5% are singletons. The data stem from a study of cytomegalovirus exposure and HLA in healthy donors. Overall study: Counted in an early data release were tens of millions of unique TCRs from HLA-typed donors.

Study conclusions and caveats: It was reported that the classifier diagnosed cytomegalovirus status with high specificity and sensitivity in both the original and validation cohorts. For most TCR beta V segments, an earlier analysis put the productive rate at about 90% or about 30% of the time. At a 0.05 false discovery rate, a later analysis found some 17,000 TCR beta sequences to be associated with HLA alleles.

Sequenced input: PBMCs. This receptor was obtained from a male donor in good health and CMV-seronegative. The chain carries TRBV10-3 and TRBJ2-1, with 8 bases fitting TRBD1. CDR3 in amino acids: CAISEGQGVYNEQFF. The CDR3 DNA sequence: TGTGCCATCAGTGAGGGACAGGGAGTTTACAATGAGCAGTTCTTC.